The clone carrying this TCR beta chain was seen ten or more times. There are 15 residues in the CDR3. V lost 4 bases to trimming and J lost 6 bases, with 16 bases between them. CDR1 is SGHRS, CDR2 YFSETQ, per germline. This specimen comes from a study of blood T cells in healthy people across ages. Primers used in a second PCR of roughly 6 to 11 cycles were a sample-barcoded 5' primer and a J-beta primer mix. Using its own MiXCR run on the 5' RACE reads, TCRdb lists one record per CDR3 protein. Here the sample spans some 800,000 distinct CDR3 sequences, approximately 44% being singletons. Material for sequencing was blood. The sequence was obtained from a man aged 55-75 years in good health. The chain combines TRBV5-1 with TRBJ2-2; perhaps TRBD2 as D (5 bases). CDR3 DNA sequence: TGCGCCAGCAGCCAGGACTGGGGTGTTGCCGGGGAGCTGTTTTTT. Translation gives CASSQDWGVAGELFF. The whole variable domain, filled in from reference TRBV5-1 and TRBJ2-2, reads KAGVTQTPRYLIKTRGQQVTLSCSPISGHRSVSWYQQTPGQGLQFLFEYFSETQRNKGNFPGRFSGRQFSNSRSEMNVSTLELGDSALYLCASSQDWGVAGELFFGEGSRLTVL.